This entry is about one TCR beta chain. This record comes from a study of T cells in Graves' hyperthyroidism and ophthalmopathy. TCR beta CDR3 sequences were amplified from RNA transcripts. HTBI primers were the set used in a first-round RT-PCR of the TCR CDR3. MiXCR, applied by TCRdb to the multiplex PCR reads, yields one record per CDR3 protein. The table shows hundreds of thousands of distinct CDR3 sequences, with over 40% occurring only once. Sequencing was performed on peripheral blood or thyroid tissue (not recorded which). The receptor was derived from an adult man with Graves' disease, either hyperthyroidism or ophthalmopathy (not recorded which).

The CDR3 nucleotides read TGTGCCAGCGCTTCGACAGGGAGAGAGACCCAGTACTTC. Translated: CASASTGRETQYF. The chain combines TRBV25-1 with TRBJ2-5, with TRBD1 matching 7 bases. In germline, CDR1 is MGHDK, CDR2 SYGVNS. The CDR3 contains 13 residues. The V and J ends lost 8 bases and 4 bases, in that order; junction bases with no gene match: 7.